This TCR beta chain was profiled in a study of cytomegalovirus exposure and HLA in healthy donors. CDR1 and CDR2 from the germline V gene are SGHTA and FQGNSA. The CDR3 has 14 residues. V lost 8 bases and J 2 bases, leaving 13 bases between the germline ends. Study results and limitations: Reportedly, HLA-A and HLA-B alleles of most subjects were accurately predicted from TCR beta.

PCR used 60 Vbeta primers and 13 Jbeta primers. Assay: immunoSEQ multiplex PCR; the TCRdb copy retains only in-frame clones and omits some. The sample consists of 75,000 or so clones, about 70% of them appearing once. Turning to this clone: What it binds is unknown.

Sequencing was done on a sample of PBMCs. The V and J genes are TRBV7-2 and TRBJ1-5, with a tentative D call TRBD1 (6 bases). The receptor's source is a woman aged 25 to 39 in good health and CMV-seropositive. The CDR3 sequence is CASAIRTGNQPQHF. Written as DNA, the CDR3 is TGTGCCAGCGCCATTCGGACAGGCAATCAGCCCCAGCATTTT. Full variable domain (rest looked up from reference TRBV7-2 and TRBJ1-5): GAGVSQSPSNKVTEKGKDVELRCDPISGHTALYWYRQSLGQGLEFLIYFQGNSAPDKSGLPSDRFSAERTGGSVSTLTIQRTQQEDSAVYLCASAIRTGNQPQHFGDGTRLSIL.